The present entry profiles one T cell receptor beta chain with its context. These data originate in a study of T cells in tuberculosis. Regarding time point: new active TB diagnosis, blood taken before or within 7 days of starting treatment. Per germline, CDR1 MDHEN and CDR2 SYDVKM. V lost 3 bases to trimming and J lost 10 bases, with 19 bases between them. This CDR3 contains 14 residues. Data came from immunoSEQ multiplex PCR; TCRdb stores just in-frame clones and leaves some out. The sample has under 50,000 clones; approximately 93% are singletons. The rearrangement joins TRBV28 to TRBJ2-7; no definite D call. This receptor was identified in an adult with tuberculosis. The sample consisted of PBMCs, taken at tuberculosis diagnosis. The CDR3 here is CASSFSAAQVRQYF. CDR3 bases: TGTGCCAGCAGTTTCTCAGCAGCCCAGGTTCGTCAGTACTTC.